The 23 T cell receptor beta chains given below trace back to one sample, sequenced in a study of shared clonotypes between healthy human individuals. Using immunoSEQ multiplex PCR, the repertoire was profiled, and TCRdb retains in-frame clones only, with some absent. The sample lists over 1.4 million clones, around 97% occurring once. The sequenced sample was naive CD4+ T cells sorted from blood. Subset in this sample: CD45RA+ positively selected. The source of these receptors is a man aged 30 to 39 in good health.

J is TRBJ1-5 and V is TRBV6-6, with D possibly being TRBD1 (5 bases). The germline V gene has CDR1 MNHNY and CDR2 SVGAGI (reference sequence). There are 16 residues in the CDR3. Deletions cut 0 bases from V and 3 bases from J, with 12 bases between. The CDR3 is CASSYSGGVPNQPQHF. The DNA of the CDR3 is TGTGCCAGCAGTTACTCGGGGGGGGTCCCCAATCAGCCCCAGCATTTT.

The rearrangement joins TRBV29-1 to TRBJ1-2; D perhaps matches TRBD1 (5 bases). V was clipped by 6 bases and J by 12 bases, with 8 bases between them. In germline, CDR1 is SQVTM, CDR2 ANQGSEA. The CDR3 runs 8 residues. DNA of the CDR3: TGCAGCGTGGGGGTTGACACCTTC. It yields the protein CSVGVDTF.

A remark on this clone: The sample carries other DNA sequences with the same CDR3. The chain carries TRBV27 and TRBJ2-5; 7 bases are a match to TRBD2. The CDR3 loop spans 11 amino acids. In germline, CDR1 is MNHEY, CDR2 SMNVEV (reference sequence). V trimming: 8 bases; J trimming: 4 bases; junction bases outside the gene matches: 1. The CDR3: CASGGRETQYF. CDR3 DNA: TGTGCCAGCGGCGGGAGAGAGACCCAGTACTTC.

V and J are TRBV10-1 and TRBJ2-2; 9 positions agree with TRBD2. V shed 3 bases, J shed 5 bases, and the junction held 7 bases outside the gene matches. From germline, CDR1 is WNHNN and CDR2 SYGVQD (reference sequence). The CDR3 is 16 amino acids. CDR3 loop: CASSDRLAGVTGELFF. Here the CDR3 DNA reads TGCGCCAGCAGTGATCGGTTAGCGGGAGTTACCGGGGAGCTGTTTTTT.

The chain links TRBV5-4 to TRBJ2-7, with no clear D. There are 13 residues in the CDR3. The germline gives CDR1 SGHNT, CDR2 YYREEE (reference sequence). Trimming took off 2 bases at V and 0 bases at J, with 6 bases between the two ends. The CDR3 nucleotides are TGTGCCAGCAGCTTTAAGGGCTCCTACGAGCAGTACTTC. Translation: CASSFKGSYEQYF.

V and J are TRBV20-1 and TRBJ2-4; no firm D call. Germline CDR1 DFQATT, CDR2 SNEGSKA (reference sequence). The CDR3 length is 11 residues. V shed 3 bases and J shed 9 bases, with 9 bases lying between them. This CDR3 is CSARSPAIQYF. CDR3 DNA sequence: TGCAGTGCTAGGAGTCCAGCCATTCAGTACTTC.

With regard to this clone: Different DNA sequences within this sample yield the same CDR3. The chain is built from TRBV10-3 and TRBJ1-1; D is undetermined. The CDR3 is made up of 12 amino acids. V lost 5 bases to trimming and J lost 1 base, with 5 bases between them. From germline, CDR1 is ENHRY and CDR2 SYGVKD. CDR3 nucleotides: TGTGCCATCAGTCCAGGGAACACTGAAGCTTTCTTT. As protein: CAISPGNTEAFF.

The chain combines TRBV11-2 with TRBJ1-3; TRBD1 agrees at 8 bases. This CDR3 is 15 amino acids long. The germline gives CDR1 SGHAT, CDR2 FQNNGV. V gave up 5 bases and J gave up 2 bases; unmatched junction bases: 5. The CDR3 protein is CASSKLTGAGNTIYF. The CDR3 coding sequence is TGTGCCAGCAGCAAACTGACAGGGGCTGGAAACACCATATATTTT.

The chain has TRBV19 and TRBJ2-3; the D gene is possibly TRBD1 (5 bases). Trimming shortened V by 4 bases and J by 1 base, and 9 bases separated the two germline ends. CDR1 and CDR2 from the germline V gene are LNHDA and SQIVND (reference sequence). The CDR3 length is 14 residues. The CDR3 protein is CASSNLGGTDTQYF. The CDR3 DNA sequence: TGTGCCAGTAGTAATTTAGGGGGCACAGATACGCAGTATTTT.

Comments on this clone: The sample has other DNA sequences that encode this CDR3 too. V is TRBV18 and J is TRBJ2-3, with no clear D. V lost 3 bases and J lost 4, with 5 bases in between. CDR3 size: 12 residues. CDR1 is KGHSH and CDR2 is LQKENI in the germline V gene. CDR3 in DNA: TGTGCCAGCTCACCTATACCAGATACGCAGTATTTT. This gives the protein CASSPIPDTQYF.

The gene calls are TRBV2 and TRBJ2-7; D perhaps matches TRBD2 (6 bases). The CDR3 totals 17 residues. CDR1 and CDR2 (germline): SNHLY, FYNNEI. The ends were cut back, 8 bases at V and 2 bases at J, with 25 bases in the middle. The CDR3: CASSVARDQWSAYEQYF. CDR3 DNA: TGTGCCAGCTCCGTAGCGCGGGATCAATGGTCCGCCTACGAGCAGTACTTC.

This clone was seen just once. The chain combines TRBV7-2 with TRBJ2-2, with 9 bases fitting TRBD2. The CDR3 length is 16 residues. Trimming at V came to 5 bases and at J to 4 bases, leaving 8 bases not matched to a gene. The germline gives CDR1 SGHTA, CDR2 FQGNSA. CDR3 residues: CASSISGSPPTGELFF. DNA of the CDR3: TGTGCCAGCAGCATTAGCGGGAGCCCCCCCACCGGGGAGCTGTTTTTT.

The rearrangement uses TRBV9 and TRBJ2-1; 10 bases are shared with TRBD2. V was clipped by 3 bases and J by 2 bases; unmatched bases: 8. The V gene's germline CDR1 is SGDLS and CDR2 YYNGEE. The CDR3 covers 17 residues. CDR3 nucleotide sequence: TGTGCCAGCAGCGCGACGATAGCGGGAGGAACCTACAATGAGCAGTTCTTC. Protein sequence: CASSATIAGGTYNEQFF.

The chain's CDR3 is CASSTGIAKNIQYF. CDR3 bases: TGTGCCAGCAGTACAGGGATAGCCAAAAACATTCAGTACTTC. The V call is TRBV11-2, the J call TRBJ2-4, with a tentative D call TRBD1 (6 bases). Germline values: CDR1 SGHAT, CDR2 FQNNGV. The CDR3 is 14 amino acids. The V gene lost 6 bases and the J gene lost 0 bases, with 9 bases spanning the gap.

Remarks on this clone: This CDR3 is also generated by other DNA sequences in the sample. This chain links TRBV7-2 with TRBJ2-3; tentative D call: TRBD2 (5 bases). The CDR3 is 16 residues long. Germline CDR1 is SGHTA and CDR2 is FQGNSA. V was pared by 0 bases and J by 0 bases, with 10 bases between. CDR3 in amino acids: CASSLASGTSTDTQYF. The CDR3 coding sequence is TGTGCCAGCAGCTTAGCCAGCGGAACTAGCACAGATACGCAGTATTTT.

The chain links TRBV6-6 to TRBJ2-3, with D perhaps matching TRBD1 (6 bases). There are 16 residues in the CDR3. V lost 0 bases and J lost 1, with 11 bases in between. CDR1 is MNHNY, CDR2 SVGAGI, per germline (reference sequence). Here the CDR3 DNA reads TGTGCCAGCAGTTACTCACAGGGTATCGGCACAGATACGCAGTATTTT. It yields the protein CASSYSQGIGTDTQYF.

The rearrangement uses TRBV28 and TRBJ2-1; tentative D call: TRBD1 (5 bases). V lost 2 bases to trimming and J lost 3 bases, with 11 bases between them. The CDR3 totals 15 residues. CDR1 is MDHEN, CDR2 SYDVKM, per germline. CDR3 amino acids: CASSLIRAIYNEQFF. CDR3 bases: TGTGCCAGCAGTTTAATCAGGGCAATCTACAATGAGCAGTTCTTC.

The chain carries TRBV5-1 and TRBJ2-1, with D possibly being TRBD1 or TRBD2 (5 bases each). Germline assignment: CDR1 SGHRS and CDR2 YFSETQ. The CDR3 has 15 residues. The V end lost 4 bases, the J end lost 4 bases, and 15 bases lay between the germline ends. CDR3 nucleotide sequence: TGCGCCAGCAGCCCGGGACGCGGAGGTTACAATGAGCAGTTCTTC. This sequence encodes CASSPGRGGYNEQFF.

This chain joins TRBV18 and TRBJ1-2, with D uncertain. The CDR3 is made up of 14 amino acids. The V gene's germline CDR1 is KGHSH and CDR2 LQKENI. Trimming shortened V by 2 bases and J by 8 bases, and 15 bases separated the two germline ends. The CDR3 is CASSPLDNAYGYTF. CDR3 DNA: TGTGCCAGCTCACCATTAGACAATGCTTACGGCTACACCTTC.

This clone was counted a single time. The chain is built from TRBV7-2 and TRBJ2-7; 8 nucleotides align to TRBD2. Germline V gives CDR1 SGHTA, CDR2 FQGNSA. The CDR3 covers 15 residues. V was clipped by 5 bases and J by 0 bases; unmatched bases: 6. The CDR3 DNA sequence: TGTGCCAGCAGCCCCGGGGGGGTCAGCTCCTACGAGCAGTACTTC. Translation gives CASSPGGVSSYEQYF.

The chain couples TRBV9 to TRBJ2-7; 8 nucleotides match TRBD2. After removal of 1 base from V and 5 bases from J, the junction contained 5 bases not matched to a gene. The CDR3 consists of 14 residues. Germline V lookup: CDR1 SGDLS, CDR2 YYNGEE. CDR3 sequence reads: CASSVLGTRNEQYF. The CDR3 bases are TGTGCCAGCAGCGTACTAGGGACTAGGAACGAGCAGTACTTC.

The J gene is TRBJ1-4, the V gene TRBV29-1; D is unresolved. The CDR3 consists of 13 residues. V lost 5 bases and J 4 bases, leaving 11 bases between the germline ends. Per germline, CDR1 SQVTM and CDR2 ANQGSEA. DNA of the CDR3: TGCAGCGTTCGAAGTGTGAATAATGAAAAACTGTTTTTT. It codes for CSVRSVNNEKLFF.

The genes are TRBV14 and TRBJ2-7; the D gene is possibly TRBD2 (6 bases). Germline values: CDR1 SGHDN, CDR2 FVKESK. The CDR3 has 14 residues. The V gene lost 1 base and the J gene lost 7 bases, with 14 bases spanning the gap. In nucleotides, the CDR3 is TGTGCCAGCAGCCAAGCATATTGGGGGGTTGAGCAGTACTTC. This gives the protein CASSQAYWGVEQYF. The full variable domain, its missing parts supplied by reference TRBV14 and TRBJ2-7, is EAGVTQFPSHSVIEKGQTVTLRCDPISGHDNLYWYRRVMGKEIKFLLHFVKESKQDESGMPNNRFLAERTGGTYSTLKVQPAELEDSGVYFCASSQAYWGVEQYFGPGTRLTVT.